This TCR beta chain is drawn from a study of OX40 agonist ivuxolimab in advanced cancers. Study-level information: Every 2 weeks, patients got intravenous ivuxolimab at one of six dose levels (0.01-10 mg/kg). Patients with prior anti-PD-1, anti-PD-L1 or anti-CTLA-4 therapy were eligible; 40% to 45% had some.

Concerning this clone itself: Antigen specificity is unknown.

Overall study findings and caveats: On average, a greater number of expanded clones characterised CD8+ T cells relative to CD4+.

This table comes from immunoSEQ multiplex PCR, and its TCRdb copy is limited to in-frame clones, with some not included. This table holds roughly 18,000 clones, over 70% found once. The CDR3 totals 13 residues. Germline V lookup: CDR1 MNHEY, CDR2 SVGAGI. The V segment lost 2 bases and the J segment 6 bases; nucleotides outside the gene matches: 3. This TCR was sampled from an adult with an advanced solid tumor such as melanoma, head and neck, liver or kidney cancer. This chain connects TRBV6-5 to TRBJ1-2; 7 bases agree with TRBD1. The specimen was CD4+ or CD8+ T cells sorted from blood, collected in a trial of the OX40 agonist ivuxolimab. Written as DNA, the CDR3 is TGTGCCAGCAGTTACACCGGGACAGATGGCTACACCTTC. This gives the protein CASSYTGTDGYTF.